This T cell receptor (beta chain) was captured in a study of blood T cell repertoires in COVID-19. In the study overall: The origin of the acute and convalescent COVID-19 samples was the United States, Italy and Spain. PBMCs, B-cell-depleted T cells, or T cells provided the cDNA or gDNA that made up the material.

Per the original data handling: Nucleated cell number was recorded as an estimate derived from reference gene primer amplification. Libraries were prepared by immunoSEQ multiplex PCR; TCRdb keeps only in-frame clonotypes and omits some of them. Clonal size and the V and J genes are those of that table, whereas D and trimming came from the DNA. Of 120,000 to 150,000 clones in the sample, approximately 80% were seen once. Germline V gene data show CDR1 as MGHRA and CDR2 as YSYEKL. Trimming took 0 bases from V and 4 from J, leaving 5 bases between them. This CDR3 comprises 13 residues. Sequencing was performed on peripheral blood. The rearrangement uses TRBV4-1 and TRBJ2-3; the D is unclear. This receptor was taken from a human donor in a cohort sampled during active COVID-19. The CDR3 coding sequence is TGCGCCAGCAGCCAAGATGAGGCAGATACGCAGTATTTT. Translation gives CASSQDEADTQYF.